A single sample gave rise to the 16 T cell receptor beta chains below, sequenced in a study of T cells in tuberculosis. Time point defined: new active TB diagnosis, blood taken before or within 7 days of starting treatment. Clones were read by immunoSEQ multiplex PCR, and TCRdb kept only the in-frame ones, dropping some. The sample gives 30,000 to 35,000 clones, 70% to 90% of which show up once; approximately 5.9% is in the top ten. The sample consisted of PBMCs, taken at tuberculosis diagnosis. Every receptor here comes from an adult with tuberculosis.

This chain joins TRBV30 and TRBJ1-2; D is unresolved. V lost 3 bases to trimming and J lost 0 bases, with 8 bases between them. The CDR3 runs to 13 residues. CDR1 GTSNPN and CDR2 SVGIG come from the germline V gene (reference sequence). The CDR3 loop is CAWRPGANYGYTF. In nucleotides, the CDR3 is TGTGCCTGGAGGCCCGGGGCTAACTATGGCTACACCTTC.

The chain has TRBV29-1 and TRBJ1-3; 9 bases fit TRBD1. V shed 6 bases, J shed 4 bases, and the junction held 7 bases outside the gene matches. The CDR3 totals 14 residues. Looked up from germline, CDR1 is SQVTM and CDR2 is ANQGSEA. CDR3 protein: CSVRTGGQGNTIYF. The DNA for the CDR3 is TGCAGCGTACGAACAGGGGGCCAAGGAAACACCATATATTTT.

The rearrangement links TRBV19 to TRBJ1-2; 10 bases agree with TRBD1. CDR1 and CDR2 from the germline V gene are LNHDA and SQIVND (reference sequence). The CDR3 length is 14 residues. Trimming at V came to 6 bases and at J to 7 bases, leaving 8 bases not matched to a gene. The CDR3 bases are TGTGCCAGTAGCCTTGACAGGGGGCAGGGTGGCTACACCTTC. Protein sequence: CASSLDRGQGGYTF.

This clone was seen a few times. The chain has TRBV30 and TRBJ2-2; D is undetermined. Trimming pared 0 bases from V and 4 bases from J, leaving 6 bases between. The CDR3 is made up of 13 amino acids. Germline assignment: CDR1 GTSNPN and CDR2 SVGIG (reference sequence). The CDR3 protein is CAWSVYSTGELFF. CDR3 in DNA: TGTGCCTGGAGTGTCTATAGCACCGGGGAGCTGTTTTTT.

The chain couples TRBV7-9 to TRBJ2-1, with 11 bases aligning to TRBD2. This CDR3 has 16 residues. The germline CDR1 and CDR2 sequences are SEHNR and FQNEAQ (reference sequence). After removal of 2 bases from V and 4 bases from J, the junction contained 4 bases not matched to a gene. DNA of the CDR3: TGTGCCAGCAGCTTACGCGGGACTAGCGGATACAATGAGCAGTTCTTC. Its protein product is CASSLRGTSGYNEQFF.

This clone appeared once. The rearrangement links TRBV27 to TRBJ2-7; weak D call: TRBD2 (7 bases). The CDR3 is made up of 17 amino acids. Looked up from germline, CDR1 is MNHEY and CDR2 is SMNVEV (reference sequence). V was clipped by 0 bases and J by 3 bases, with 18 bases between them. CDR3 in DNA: TGTGCCAGCAGTTTATCGATTGGGGGGGCGGTCGTCTACGAGCAGTACTTC. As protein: CASSLSIGGAVVYEQYF.

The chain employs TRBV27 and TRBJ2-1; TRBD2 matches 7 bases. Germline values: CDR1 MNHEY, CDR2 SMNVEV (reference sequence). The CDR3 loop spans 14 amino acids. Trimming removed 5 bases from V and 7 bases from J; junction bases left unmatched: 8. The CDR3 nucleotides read TGTGCCAGCAGTCCTATCGGGAGGAGTAATGAGCAGTTCTTC. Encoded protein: CASSPIGRSNEQFF.

The CDR3 region is CASSSAGGQMNTEAFF. The CDR3 region has the DNA TGTGCCAGCAGCTCAGCAGGGGGACAGATGAACACTGAAGCTTTCTTT. V gene TRBV7-2 combines with J gene TRBJ1-1; TRBD1 agrees at 7 bases. CDR1 is SGHTA, CDR2 FQGNSA, per germline. V lost 4 bases to trimming and J lost 0 bases; unmatched junction nucleotides: 8. The CDR3 totals 16 residues.

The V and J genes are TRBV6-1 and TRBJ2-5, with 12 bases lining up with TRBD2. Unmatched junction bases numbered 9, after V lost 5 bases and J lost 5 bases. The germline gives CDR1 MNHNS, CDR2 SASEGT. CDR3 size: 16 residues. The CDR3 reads CASSKGTSGRAETQYF. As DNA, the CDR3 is TGTGCCAGCAGTAAAGGGACTAGCGGGCGGGCGGAGACCCAGTACTTC.

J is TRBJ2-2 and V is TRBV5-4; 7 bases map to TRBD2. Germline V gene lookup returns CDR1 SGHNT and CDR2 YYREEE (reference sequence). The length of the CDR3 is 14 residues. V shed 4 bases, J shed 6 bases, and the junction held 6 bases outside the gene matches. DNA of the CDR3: TGTGCCAGCAGCCTAAGCGGGAAAGCCGGGGAGCTGTTTTTT. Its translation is CASSLSGKAGELFF.

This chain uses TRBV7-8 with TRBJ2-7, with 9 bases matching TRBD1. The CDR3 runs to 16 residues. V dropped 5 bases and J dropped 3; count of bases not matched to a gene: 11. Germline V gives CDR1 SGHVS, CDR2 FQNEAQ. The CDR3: CASSPRSGTGSYEQYF. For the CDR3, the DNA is TGTGCCAGCAGCCCCCGCTCCGGGACAGGGAGCTACGAGCAGTACTTC.

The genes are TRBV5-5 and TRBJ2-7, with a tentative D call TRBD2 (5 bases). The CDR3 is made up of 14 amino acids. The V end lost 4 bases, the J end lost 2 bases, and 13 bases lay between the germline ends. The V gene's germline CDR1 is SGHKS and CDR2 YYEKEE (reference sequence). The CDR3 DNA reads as TGTGCCAGCAGCCCCTGGACTGGAACCTACGAGCAGTACTTC. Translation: CASSPWTGTYEQYF.

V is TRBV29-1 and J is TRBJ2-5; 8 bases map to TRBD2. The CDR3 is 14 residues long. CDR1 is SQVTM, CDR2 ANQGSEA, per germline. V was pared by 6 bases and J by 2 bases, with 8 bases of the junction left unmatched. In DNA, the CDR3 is TGCAGCGTCTTACGTAGCGGGGTTCAAGAGACCCAGTACTTC. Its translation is CSVLRSGVQETQYF.

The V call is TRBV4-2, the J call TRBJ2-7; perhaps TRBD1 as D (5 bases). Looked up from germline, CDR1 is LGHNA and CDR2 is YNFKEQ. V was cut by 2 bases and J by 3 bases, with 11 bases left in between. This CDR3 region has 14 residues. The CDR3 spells CASSQMGRVYEQYF. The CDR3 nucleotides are TGTGCCAGCAGCCAAATGGGCAGGGTCTACGAGCAGTACTTC.

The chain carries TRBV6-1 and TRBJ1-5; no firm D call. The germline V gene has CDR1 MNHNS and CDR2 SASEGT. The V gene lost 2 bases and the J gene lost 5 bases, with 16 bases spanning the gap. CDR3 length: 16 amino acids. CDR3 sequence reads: CASSEWQTAGDQPQHF. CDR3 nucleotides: TGTGCCAGCAGTGAATGGCAGACCGCCGGGGATCAGCCCCAGCATTTT.

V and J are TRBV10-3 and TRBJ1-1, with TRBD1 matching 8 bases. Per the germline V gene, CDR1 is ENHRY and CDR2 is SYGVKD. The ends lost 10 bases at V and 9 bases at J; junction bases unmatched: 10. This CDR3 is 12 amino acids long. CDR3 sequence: CATTTGVGKAFF. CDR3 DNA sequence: TGTGCCACAACGACAGGGGTAGGAAAAGCTTTCTTT.